This T cell receptor (beta chain) derives from a study of blood T cell repertoires in COVID-19. Looking at the study overall: Acute-phase and convalescent COVID-19 samples originated in the United States, Italy and Spain. From T cells, B-cell-depleted T cells, or PBMCs came the material, which was cDNA or gDNA.

Germline V lookup: CDR1 WNHNN, CDR2 SYGVQD (reference sequence). This CDR3 comprises 15 residues. With 3 bases clipped from V and 8 bases from J, the junction kept 6 bases outside the gene matches. Authors' methods: Reference gene primer amplification yielded estimated nucleated cell counts. Assay: immunoSEQ multiplex PCR; the TCRdb copy retains only in-frame clones and omits some. V and J calls and clone size are given by that table; D and trimming were obtained from the DNA. The repertoire holds fewer than 200,000 clones, with 85% as singletons. The chain employs TRBV10-1 and TRBJ2-3, with 12 bases fitting TRBD2. Sequencing used peripheral blood. The sequence came from a human donor with acute or convalescent COVID-19. The donor label of this sample is uncertain. The CDR3, as DNA: TGCGCCAGCAGTGACCAGACTAGCGGGGGATTTACGCAGTATTTT. Protein sequence: CASSDQTSGGFTQYF.